This TCR beta chain appears in the sequencing data of a study of beta chain features in type 1 diabetes. cDNA synthesis used the whole RNA isolate, giving expressed TCRB sequences. This table comes from immunoSEQ multiplex PCR, and its TCRdb copy is limited to in-frame clones, with some not included. This sample has 130,000 to 150,000 clones, with more than 9% found just once. This receptor was obtained from a man younger than 35 in good health. The source material was naive CD4+ T cells from blood.

CDR3 DNA sequence: TGTGCCAGCAGTTTAACGCAGGATCTTGGGTACGGCTACACCTTC. It translates to CASSLTQDLGYGYTF. V gene TRBV28 combines with J gene TRBJ1-2; no clear D. Germline V gene data show CDR1 as MDHEN and CDR2 as SYDVKM. CDR3 length: 15 amino acids. Trimming cost V 2 bases and J 8 bases, with 18 bases left between them.